The T cell receptor beta chain described here comes from a study of T cell responses to AZD1222 COVID-19 vaccine. With regard to this clone: Its specificity is not known.

This CDR3 is 14 amino acids long. The germline V gene has CDR1 MDHEN and CDR2 SYDVKM. V trimming: 2 bases; J trimming: 6 bases; junction bases outside the gene matches: 4. Assay: immunoSEQ multiplex PCR; the TCRdb copy retains only in-frame clones and omits some. The data show roughly 42,000 clones, about nine tenths seen once. Study-wide findings and caveats: Spike was spanned by vaccine-associated CD4 TCRs, which were dominant at 160-218 and 743-854.

Sequenced here: peripheral blood, sampled 28 days after the second dose of the MenACWY control vaccine. The chain links TRBV28 to TRBJ2-3, with 8 bases fitting TRBD1. The sequence was obtained from an adult who received the MenACWY meningococcal vaccine as a control. In nucleotides, the CDR3 is TGTGCCAGCAGTTTAGCAGGGGGCGCGGATACGCAGTATTTT. It yields the protein CASSLAGGADTQYF.